One sample yielded the 21 T cell receptor beta chains listed below, sequenced in a study of blood T cell repertoires in COVID-19. Produced via immunoSEQ multiplex PCR; TCRdb's table is partial and in-frame only. The table lists 180,000 or so clones, 80% to 90% of them singletons. Sequenced input: peripheral blood. The receptors were gathered from a man in his sixties with acute or convalescent COVID-19.

The chain joins TRBV28 to TRBJ1-1; perhaps TRBD1 as D (6 bases). Trimming took off 6 bases at V and 0 bases at J, with 14 bases between the two ends. This CDR3 has 15 residues. Germline V gene data show CDR1 as MDHEN and CDR2 as SYDVKM. The CDR3 DNA follows: TGTGCCAGCAGGGTGACAGGCCAAGTGAACACTGAAGCTTTCTTT. It specifies CASRVTGQVNTEAFF. Full variable domain (remainder filled in from reference TRBV28 and TRBJ1-1): DVKVTQSSRYLVKRTGEKVFLECVQDMDHENMFWYRQDPGLGLRLIYFSYDVKMKEKGDIPEGYSVSREKKERFSLILESASTNQTSMYLCASRVTGQVNTEAFFGQGTRLTVV.

This chain connects TRBV3-1 (or the pseudogene TRBV3-2) to TRBJ2-4; TRBD1 matches 11 bases. With 6 bases clipped from V and 8 bases from J, the junction kept 6 bases outside the gene matches. Germline V lookup: CDR1 LGHDT, CDR2 YNNKEL (reference sequence). The CDR3 totals 14 residues. CDR3 DNA sequence: TGTGCCAGCAGGGACAGGGGGCGCCGGGACATTCAGTACTTC. It encodes CASRDRGRRDIQYF.

The chain uses TRBV5-5 and TRBJ1-3; D possibly corresponds to TRBD1 (6 bases). The germline CDR1 and CDR2 sequences are SGHKS and YYEKEE (reference sequence). This CDR3 is 16 amino acids long. V was trimmed by 5 bases and J by 2 bases, leaving 17 bases between them. CDR3 bases: TGTGCCAGCAGTTGGGGGGGCCCTTCGGCTGGAAACACCATATATTTT. Translated: CASSWGGPSAGNTIYF.

The genes are TRBV6-6 and TRBJ2-3, with 7 positions matching TRBD2. V gave up 7 bases and J gave up 3 bases; unmatched junction bases: 13. The germline gives CDR1 MNHNY, CDR2 SVGAGI (reference sequence). This CDR3 is built from 16 residues. The CDR3 loop reads CASTIERGVRTDTQYF. The DNA for the CDR3 is TGTGCCAGCACCATCGAGCGGGGAGTTAGGACAGATACGCAGTATTTT.

The V gene is TRBV20-1, the J gene TRBJ2-1, with 9 bases that match TRBD2. The CDR3 loop spans 12 amino acids. J was trimmed by 10 bases and V by 3 bases; bases with no gene match: 4. Germline loops: CDR1 DFQATT, CDR2 SNEGSKA (reference sequence). The CDR3 coding sequence is TGCAGTGCTAGTAGGACTAGCGCCGAGCAGTTCTTC. Protein sequence: CSASRTSAEQFF.

This clone was seen a single time. This chain joins TRBV29-1 and TRBJ1-2, with a tentative D call TRBD1 (5 bases). The V end was cut by 7 bases, the J end by 8 bases, with 14 bases between. Germline CDR1 is SQVTM and CDR2 is ANQGSEA. The CDR3 has 11 amino acids. The CDR3, as DNA: TGCAGCGCCAGCGGGGGTAACGGCTACACCTTC. Translating gives CSASGGNGYTF. The whole variable domain, filled in from reference TRBV29-1 and TRBJ1-2, reads SAVISQKPSRDICQRGTSLTIQCQVDSQVTMMFWYRQQPGQSLTLIATANQGSEATYESGFVIDKFPISRPNLTFSTLTVSNMSPEDSSIYLCSASGGNGYTFGSGTRLTVV.

This clone was seen just once. This chain uses TRBV10-3 with TRBJ1-1; D possibly corresponds to TRBD1 (5 bases). The CDR3 is 12 residues long. Looked up from germline, CDR1 is ENHRY and CDR2 is SYGVKD. The V gene lost 4 bases and the J gene lost 8 bases, with 11 bases spanning the gap. The CDR3, as DNA: TGTGCCATCAGTGGGGCAGGGCGGGAAGCTTTCTTT. It translates to CAISGAGREAFF.

In DNA form, the CDR3 reads TGTGCCAGCATAAGTCAGGTTGGGAATTCACCCCTCCACTTT. Translating it yields CASISQVGNSPLHF. This chain uses TRBV6-5 with TRBJ1-6; D not resolved. The germline V gene has CDR1 MNHEY and CDR2 SVGAGI. V dropped 7 bases and J dropped 7 bases, with 14 bases sitting between them. This CDR3 is built from 14 residues.

The rearrangement uses TRBV3-1 (or the pseudogene TRBV3-2) and TRBJ2-6; 10 nucleotides align to TRBD2. CDR3 length: 18 amino acids. CDR1 and CDR2 (germline): LGHDT, YNNKEL (reference sequence). The trim removed 3 bases at V and 0 bases at J, leaving 5 bases unmatched. The CDR3 is CASSQISGRTSGANVLTF. CDR3 bases: TGTGCCAGCAGCCAGATTAGCGGGAGGACCTCTGGGGCCAACGTCCTGACTTTC.

V is TRBV6-5 and J is TRBJ2-3; D possibly corresponds to TRBD1 (6 bases). CDR1 is MNHEY, CDR2 SVGAGI, per germline. V lost 4 bases and J 1 base, leaving 12 bases between the germline ends. The length of the CDR3 is 15 residues. The DNA for the CDR3 is TGTGCCAGCAGTTTCAGGGGTGGGGGCACAGATACGCAGTATTTT. Amino acid sequence: CASSFRGGGTDTQYF.

The chain combines TRBV5-6 with TRBJ1-5; D may be TRBD1 (5 bases). The germline V and J ends were trimmed by 1 base and 2 bases, with 10 bases remaining between them. Germline CDR1 and CDR2: SGHDT and YYEEEE. The CDR3 runs to 15 residues. The CDR3 loop is CASSLRGQGNQPQHF. CDR3 coding DNA: TGTGCCAGCAGCTTGAGGGGCCAGGGCAATCAGCCCCAGCATTTT.

The rearrangement uses TRBV5-4 and TRBJ2-1; 10 nucleotides line up with TRBD1. The CDR3 extends over 14 amino acids. From germline, CDR1 is SGHNT and CDR2 YYREEE (reference sequence). The V segment lost 4 bases and the J segment 6 bases; nucleotides outside the gene matches: 4. The CDR3 region has the DNA TGTGCCAGCAGCCTCCGGGACAGGGGCAATGAGCAGTTCTTC. Translated: CASSLRDRGNEQFF.

This chain links TRBV18 with TRBJ2-7, with 12 bases matching TRBD2. With 1 base clipped from V and 3 bases from J, the junction kept 13 bases outside the gene matches. There are 19 residues in the CDR3. Germline assignment: CDR1 KGHSH and CDR2 LQKENI. This chain's CDR3 is CASSPRYATSGRINYEQYF. The CDR3, as DNA: TGTGCCAGCTCACCACGTTATGCGACTAGCGGGAGAATCAACTACGAGCAGTACTTC. The entire variable domain, with the rest obtained from reference TRBV18 and TRBJ2-7, is as follows: NAGVMQNPRHLVRRRGQEARLRCSPMKGHSHVYWYRQLPEEGLKFMVYLQKENIIDESGMPKERFSAEFPKEGPSILRIQQVVRGDSAAYFCASSPRYATSGRINYEQYFGPGTRLTVT.

This clone was detected only a few times. V is TRBV27 and J is TRBJ2-7, with D possibly TRBD2 on 5 matching bases. The germline V gene encodes CDR1 MNHEY and CDR2 SMNVEV (reference sequence). CDR3 size: 15 residues. V lost 2 bases, J lost 2 bases, and 13 bases lay in between. The CDR3 reads CASSLEGSGTYEQYF. CDR3 coding DNA: TGTGCCAGCAGTTTAGAGGGTTCTGGGACCTACGAGCAGTACTTC.

The chain carries TRBV5-1 and TRBJ2-5; TRBD2 aligns across 11 bases. This CDR3 is 15 amino acids long. The V gene end was trimmed by 3 bases and the J gene end by 4 bases; junction bases not matched to a gene: 5. The germline CDR1 and CDR2 sequences are SGHRS and YFSETQ. CDR3 sequence (DNA): TGCGCCAGCAGCTCACTCGGACTAGCGGGAGAGACCCAGTACTTC. It encodes CASSSLGLAGETQYF.

This sequence joins TRBV6-5 and TRBJ2-5; no clear D gene. Germline V gives CDR1 MNHEY, CDR2 SVGAGI. Trimming stripped 2 bases from V and 7 bases from J, with 11 bases between. The CDR3 extends over 13 amino acids. The DNA of the CDR3 is TGTGCCAGCAGTTACGGGCCCACTGGGACCCAGTACTTC. This gives the protein CASSYGPTGTQYF.

The chain links TRBV7-3 to TRBJ2-2; the match to TRBD2 covers 12 bases. Germline V gives CDR1 SGHTA, CDR2 FQGTGA. The CDR3 runs 17 residues. Trimming took 6 bases from V and 4 from J; bases not matched to a gene: 9. Written as DNA, the CDR3 is TGTGCCAGCAGTCGCTCTCCTAGCGGGAGGGGCACCGGGGAGCTGTTTTTT. Encoded protein: CASSRSPSGRGTGELFF.

V gene TRBV19 combines with J gene TRBJ2-1; 8 bases align to TRBD2. This CDR3 region has 16 residues. V shed 6 bases, J shed 5 bases, and the junction held 12 bases outside the gene matches. The germline gives CDR1 LNHDA, CDR2 SQIVND (reference sequence). CDR3 sequence: CASSPPGGRGDNEQFF. CDR3 nucleotide sequence: TGTGCCAGTAGCCCGCCGGGGGGGCGGGGCGACAATGAGCAGTTCTTC. Combining the CDR3 with reference TRBV19 and TRBJ2-1 gives the whole variable domain DGGITQSPKYLFRKEGQNVTLSCEQNLNHDAMYWYRQDPGQGLRLIYYSQIVNDFQKGDIAEGYSVSREKKESFPLTVTSAQKNPTAFYLCASSPPGGRGDNEQFFGPGTRLTVL.

This clone was recorded once. The chain has TRBV6-5 and TRBJ1-5; D ambiguous. This CDR3 spans 14 amino acids. CDR1 is MNHEY and CDR2 is SVGAGI in the germline V gene. Deletions cut 4 bases from V and 2 bases from J, with 9 bases between. CDR3 coding DNA: TGTGCCAGCAGTTCCGGGTATGGCAATCAGCCCCAGCATTTT. Protein sequence: CASSSGYGNQPQHF.

V usage is TRBV19 and J usage is TRBJ2-1, with 7 positions matching TRBD2. In germline, CDR1 is LNHDA, CDR2 SQIVND (reference sequence). The J segment lost 10 bases and the V segment lost 6 bases, leaving 9 bases of the junction unmatched. CDR3 length: 13 amino acids. CDR3 loop: CASSLGREWEQFF. CDR3 in DNA: TGTGCCAGTAGCCTGGGGCGGGAGTGGGAGCAGTTCTTC.

The chain links TRBV9 to TRBJ2-2; 7 bases map to TRBD1. The length of the CDR3 is 15 residues. Germline V gene sequence: CDR1 SGDLS, CDR2 YYNGEE. The V and J ends lost 2 bases and 7 bases, in that order; junction bases with no gene match: 8. CDR3 amino acids: CASSVTGVVGGELFF. The CDR3 nucleotides are TGTGCCAGCAGCGTCACAGGGGTGGTGGGCGGGGAGCTGTTTTTT.